This T cell receptor beta chain was identified during a study of response to subunit inactivated influenza vaccine. General observations from the study: T cells newly recruited by each seasonal influenza vaccination are few, the authors suggested.

As for this clonotype: What it binds is unknown.

Each CDR3 protein is one row after TCRdb ran MiXCR on the RT-PCR reads. Of 500,000 or so distinct CDR3 sequences listed, roughly 9.7% were seen once; the top ten hold 10% to 15%. The receptor's source is a man over 45 who received an inactivated influenza vaccine. This sample comprised PBMCs from blood, obtained 45 days after vaccination.

The CDR3 DNA reads as TGCAGCGTTCTAGGCAGGGCGGCCTACGAGCAGTACTTC. Amino acid sequence: CSVLGRAAYEQYF. The V call is TRBV29-1, the J call TRBJ2-7; a weak D match, TRBD1 (5 bases). CDR1 and CDR2 from the germline V gene are SQVTM and ANQGSEA. Trimming removed 5 bases at V and 2 bases at J, with 13 bases between. CDR3 length: 13 amino acids.